Below, 8 T cell receptor beta chains from the same sample are listed, as sequenced in a study of control samples from healthy donors and cancer patients. Libraries were prepared by immunoSEQ multiplex PCR; TCRdb keeps only in-frame clonotypes and omits some of them. The table has approximately 70,000 clones, over 80% seen once. Source material: blood. These receptors were collected from a man in his sixties in good health.

The gene calls are TRBV7-7 and TRBJ2-2; 7 bases agree with TRBD1. CDR1 and CDR2 from the germline V gene are SSHAT and FNYEAQ (reference sequence). V was clipped by 1 base and J by 7 bases; unmatched bases: 3. CDR3 length: 14 residues. The chain's CDR3 is CASSLGQGGGELFF. The CDR3 DNA sequence: TGTGCCAGCAGCTTAGGACAGGGCGGCGGGGAGCTGTTTTTT.

The J gene is TRBJ1-5, the V gene TRBV19; TRBD1 aligns across 7 bases. Germline CDR1 reads LNHDA; CDR2 reads SQIVND (reference sequence). V lost 3 bases, J lost 4 bases, and 15 bases stayed unmatched. There are 18 residues in the CDR3. The CDR3 DNA is TGTGCCAGTAGTATGGGGCTCGACAGGGTTGTTATGAATCAGCCCCAGCATTTT. Translated: CASSMGLDRVVMNQPQHF.

The DNA of the CDR3 is TGTGCCAGTAGTTTGATACAGGGAGGCAATCAGCCCCAGCATTTT. It encodes CASSLIQGGNQPQHF. V usage is TRBV19 and J usage is TRBJ1-5; D possibly corresponds to TRBD1 (6 bases). V shed 5 bases and J shed 2 bases, with 13 bases lying between them. CDR3 length equals 15 residues. CDR1 is LNHDA and CDR2 is SQIVND in the germline V gene (reference sequence).

The chain links TRBV6-2 or TRBV6-3 to TRBJ1-1; D gene unclear. Germline loops: CDR1 MNHEY, CDR2 SVGEGT. The CDR3 has 13 amino acids. The V end was cut by 3 bases, the J end by 0 bases, with 5 bases between. The CDR3 region is CASSYQVNTEAFF. CDR3 nucleotides: TGTGCCAGCAGTTATCAGGTGAACACTGAAGCTTTCTTT.

This clone has only one observation. The rearrangement joins TRBV19 to TRBJ2-3; D is ambiguous. The CDR3 has 14 amino acids. Trimming pared 6 bases from V and 0 bases from J, leaving 10 bases between. In germline, CDR1 is LNHDA, CDR2 SQIVND (reference sequence). CDR3 nucleotides: TGTGCCAGTAGGGTGGGCCTCAGCACAGATACGCAGTATTTT. This sequence encodes CASRVGLSTDTQYF.

The rearrangement links TRBV4-1 to TRBJ2-7; D unclear. Germline lookup yields CDR1 MGHRA and CDR2 YSYEKL. V lost 1 base and J 7 bases, leaving 8 bases between the germline ends. This CDR3 has 12 amino acids. In DNA form, the CDR3 reads TGCGCCAGCAGCCAAGGAACGAGGGAGCAGTACTTC. Translating it yields CASSQGTREQYF.

This clone was counted between two and nine times. The chain joins TRBV6-6 to TRBJ2-1; 7 bases map to TRBD1. Unmatched junction bases numbered 1, after V lost 0 bases and J lost 8 bases. CDR1 MNHNY and CDR2 SVGAGI come from the germline V gene (reference sequence). CDR3 size: 13 residues. CDR3 sequence (DNA): TGTGCCAGCAGTTACTCGAGGGGGCATGAGCAGTTCTTC. It encodes CASSYSRGHEQFF.

The chain links TRBV11-2 to TRBJ2-3; 7 bases fit TRBD2. The CDR3 consists of 15 residues. Looked up from germline, CDR1 is SGHAT and CDR2 is FQNNGV. The trim removed 2 bases at V and 2 bases at J, leaving 4 bases unmatched. The CDR3: CASSLRDYNTDTQYF. The CDR3 DNA is TGTGCCAGCAGCTTAAGGGACTACAACACAGATACGCAGTATTTT.